The rows below give T cell receptor beta chains drawn from one sample of a study of T-cell memory formation after mild COVID-19. TCRdb ran MiXCR on the 5' RACE reads and lists one entry per CDR3 protein. The data hold hundreds of thousands of distinct CDR3 sequences, with 23% observed a single time. The sample consisted of PBMCs or a T cell subset sorted from them (not recorded which). The receptors stem from an adult woman who had mild COVID-19 (a few samples of this study predate the infection). Cell type and time point are not known. Both conserved end residues are part of each CDR3. The order of the fields is clone size, D gene, J gene, V gene, CDR3 DNA, CDR3 protein. A D gene is named only where the DNA matches it firmly. The size field is filled for only some rows; it gives once, few, many or a size class.

size: few
D: TRBD2
J: TRBJ2-1
V: TRBV6-4
DNA: TGTGCCAGCAGTAGGAACGGACTAGCGGGAGGCAGTGAGCAGTTCTTC
CDR3: CASSRNGLAGGSEQFF

size: -
D: TRBD2
J: TRBJ2-3
V: TRBV20-1
DNA: TGCAGTGCTAGAGATCCGGGGGGGGGCACAGATACGCAGTATTTT
CDR3: CSARDPGGGTDTQYF

size: -
D: TRBD1
J: TRBJ2-7
V: TRBV4-1
DNA: TGCGCCAGCAGCCAACCCCGGGACAGGGCGCGCGAGCAGTACTTC
CDR3: CASSQPRDRAREQYF

size: few
D: -
J: TRBJ2-1
V: TRBV12-3/TRBV12-4
DNA: TGTGCCAGCAGCCCCCTTCGGGACACTTCAACGGGCAATGAGCAGTTCTTC
CDR3: CASSPLRDTSTGNEQFF

size: few
D: TRBD2
J: TRBJ2-7
V: TRBV7-6
DNA: TGTGCCAGCGGGACTAGCTCCTACGAGCAGTACTTC
CDR3: CASGTSSYEQYF

size: few
D: -
J: TRBJ1-2
V: TRBV5-4
DNA: TGTGCCAGCAGCTTGGAGCACAGGGTTGGGGGCTACACCTTC
CDR3: CASSLEHRVGGYTF

size: few
D: TRBD1
J: TRBJ2-3
V: TRBV11-1
DNA: TGTGCCAGCAGCTTAACAGACAGGGGAGGTACGCAGTATTTT
CDR3: CASSLTDRGGTQYF

size: -
D: -
J: TRBJ2-2
V: TRBV18
DNA: TGTGCCAGCTCACCAAGGGACCTCAAGCCCGGGGAGCTGTTTTTT
CDR3: CASSPRDLKPGELFF

size: many
D: -
J: TRBJ2-7
V: TRBV20-1
DNA: TGCAGTGCTAGAGATCACTCCGGATCTTCCTACGAGCAGTACTTC
CDR3: CSARDHSGSSYEQYF

size: -
D: TRBD1
J: TRBJ1-1
V: TRBV5-1
DNA: TGCGCCAGCAGCTTGACAGGGGCCCGGAACACTGAAGCTTTCTTT
CDR3: CASSLTGARNTEAFF

size: -
D: -
J: TRBJ2-4
V: TRBV7-9
DNA: TGTGCCAGCAGCTTAGCGGCAGGGTCGGACATTCAGTACTTC
CDR3: CASSLAAGSDIQYF

size: few
D: TRBD1
J: TRBJ1-1
V: TRBV6-5
DNA: TGTGCCAGCAGTTCTCGGTCAGGGGGCACTGAAGCTTTCTTT
CDR3: CASSSRSGGTEAFF

size: few
D: -
J: TRBJ2-1
V: TRBV7-9
DNA: TGTGCCAGCACCTACGCGAATGAGCAGTTCTTC
CDR3: CASTYANEQFF

size: -
D: TRBD2
J: TRBJ2-1
V: TRBV6-2/TRBV6-3
DNA: TGTGCCAGCAGCCCCATCCCCGGACTAGCGGGAGGGGCCCAAGGGCAGTTCTTC
CDR3: CASSPIPGLAGGAQGQFF

size: -
D: TRBD2
J: TRBJ2-5
V: TRBV7-2
DNA: TGTGCCAGCAGCTCGCTAGCGGGGCCGTCGACCCAGTACTTC
CDR3: CASSSLAGPSTQYF

size: -
D: -
J: TRBJ2-1
V: TRBV7-9
DNA: TGTGCCAGCACAGGGGCTGAGCAGTTCTTC
CDR3: CASTGAEQFF

size: -
D: -
J: TRBJ2-2
V: TRBV15
DNA: TGTGCCACCAGCACCCGACAGGCGGGGTATGACGGGGAGCTGTTTTTT
CDR3: CATSTRQAGYDGELFF

size: few
D: -
J: TRBJ1-1
V: TRBV5-1
DNA: TGCGCCAGCAGCCCAGGGACGGCGGGGGACACTGAAGCTTTCTTT
CDR3: CASSPGTAGDTEAFF

size: -
D: TRBD1
J: TRBJ2-5
V: TRBV14
DNA: TGTGCCAGCAGCCCCCGGACAGGGGTTCAAGAGACCCAGTACTTC
CDR3: CASSPRTGVQETQYF

size: -
D: TRBD2
J: TRBJ2-1
V: TRBV12-3/TRBV12-4
DNA: TGTGCCAGCAGTTCCGGACTCCGGGGAGGGCTCTTC
CDR3: CASSSGLRGGLF

size: -
D: -
J: TRBJ1-5
V: TRBV5-5
DNA: TGTGCCAGCAGTGAGCAGGGGTTTAGCAATCAGCCCCAGCATTTT
CDR3: CASSEQGFSNQPQHF

size: -
D: TRBD2
J: TRBJ2-1
V: TRBV11-2
DNA: TGTGCCAGCTTGTTCGGCGGGAGGGCCCGAGATGAGCAGTTCTTC
CDR3: CASLFGGRARDEQFF

size: few
D: -
J: TRBJ2-7
V: TRBV4-3
DNA: TGCGCCAGCAGCCAAGGAAGGGCCTACGAGCAGTACTTC
CDR3: CASSQGRAYEQYF

size: -
D: TRBD2
J: TRBJ2-7
V: TRBV10-3
DNA: TGTGCCATCAGCCTGGGACTAGCGGGAGGCGAGCAGTACTTC
CDR3: CAISLGLAGGEQYF

size: -
D: TRBD1
J: TRBJ2-7
V: TRBV3-1
DNA: TGTGCCAGCAGCCAGCACGACAGGGCCTACGAGCAGTACTTC
CDR3: CASSQHDRAYEQYF

size: -
D: -
J: TRBJ2-3
V: TRBV11-3
DNA: TGTGCCAGCAGCACTCGGACCTTGCGAGCGCAGTATTTT
CDR3: CASSTRTLRAQYF

size: -
D: -
J: TRBJ2-7
V: TRBV29-1
DNA: TGCAGCGTTGAAGCTCCCGTGACCTCGGTATCGCCCGTCTACGAGCAGTACTTC
CDR3: CSVEAPVTSVSPVYEQYF

size: -
D: TRBD1
J: TRBJ2-4
V: TRBV6-5
DNA: TGTGCCAGCAGTAACCGGGACAGGGGGGACATTCAGTACTTC
CDR3: CASSNRDRGDIQYF

size: few
D: -
J: TRBJ2-7
V: TRBV27
DNA: TGTGCCAGCAGTTTATATGGGGCGCGAAGCTCCTACGAGCAGTACTTC
CDR3: CASSLYGARSSYEQYF

size: -
D: TRBD2
J: TRBJ2-5
V: TRBV27
DNA: TGTGCCAGCAGTTTGGGGGGGTTGACTAGGATTGGAGAGACCCAGTACTTC
CDR3: CASSLGGLTRIGETQYF

size: -
D: TRBD2
J: TRBJ2-3
V: TRBV20-1
DNA: TGCAGTGATGGACTAGCGGGGGCTAGCACAGATACGCAGTATTTT
CDR3: CSDGLAGASTDTQYF

size: once
D: TRBD2
J: TRBJ2-5
V: TRBV4-3
DNA: TGCGCCAGCAGCCAAGATTGGAGCGGGGGGGCCACAGAGACCCAGTACTTC
CDR3: CASSQDWSGGATETQYF

size: few
D: TRBD2
J: TRBJ2-7
V: TRBV4-3
DNA: TGCGCCAGCAGCCAACAGGGGACTAGCGGGGTAGAATCCTCCTACGAGCAGTACTTC
CDR3: CASSQQGTSGVESSYEQYF

size: few
D: -
J: TRBJ2-3
V: TRBV6-5
DNA: TGTGCCAGCAGTTATAAGTATTTT
CDR3: CASSYKYF

size: few
D: TRBD1
J: TRBJ2-1
V: TRBV24-1
DNA: TGTGCCACCCGGGGACAGGGACGAAATGAGCAGTTCTTC
CDR3: CATRGQGRNEQFF

size: -
D: TRBD2
J: TRBJ2-7
V: TRBV6-2/TRBV6-3
DNA: TGTGCCAGCAGTTACCCTCAAGGGACTAGCGGGATAAGGAGCTACGAGCAGTACTTC
CDR3: CASSYPQGTSGIRSYEQYF

size: few
D: -
J: TRBJ1-5
V: TRBV29-1
DNA: TGCAGCGTTGAGTTGCATTCGAGCAATCAGCCCCAGCATTTT
CDR3: CSVELHSSNQPQHF

size: -
D: -
J: TRBJ2-1
V: TRBV7-6
DNA: TGTGCCAGCAGCACCACCCGGGGTGAGCAGTTCTTC
CDR3: CASSTTRGEQFF

size: -
D: -
J: TRBJ1-5
V: TRBV6-1
DNA: TGTGCCAGCAGTGAAGCATGGGGGACCCAGCATTTT
CDR3: CASSEAWGTQHF

size: many
D: -
J: TRBJ2-3
V: TRBV12-3/TRBV12-4
DNA: TGTGCCAGCACCCTAGCAGCTCCTAGCACAGATACGCAGTATTTT
CDR3: CASTLAAPSTDTQYF

size: -
D: -
J: TRBJ1-3
V: TRBV20-1
DNA: TGCAGTGCCCCTCCCGGGGCGCACCGTCGAGACACCATATATTTT
CDR3: CSAPPGAHRRDTIYF

size: -
D: -
J: TRBJ1-5
V: TRBV7-2
DNA: TGTGCCAGCGGAAAACTGGGGAGAAATCAGCCCCAGCATTTT
CDR3: CASGKLGRNQPQHF

size: -
D: -
J: TRBJ2-7
V: TRBV6-5
DNA: TGTGCCAGCAGTGGGACTGGCTCGTTGTACTTC
CDR3: CASSGTGSLYF

size: -
D: -
J: TRBJ2-7
V: TRBV6-5
DNA: TGTGCCAGCAGCAATACCGGGGACTACGAGCAGTACTTC
CDR3: CASSNTGDYEQYF

size: -
D: -
J: TRBJ1-6
V: TRBV15
DNA: TGTGCCACTAAACAGTGGAGCTCCTATAATTCACCCCTCCACTTT
CDR3: CATKQWSSYNSPLHF

size: -
D: TRBD1
J: TRBJ1-1
V: TRBV6-6
DNA: TGTGCCAGCGAGCCGCACCCAGGGGGCACTGAAGCTTTCTTT
CDR3: CASEPHPGGTEAFF

size: few
D: -
J: TRBJ2-5
V: TRBV6-5
DNA: TGTGCCAGCAGTTACCCCAGCAGTGGGCAAGAGACCCAGTACTTC
CDR3: CASSYPSSGQETQYF

size: many
D: -
J: TRBJ2-1
V: TRBV4-1
DNA: TGCGCCAGCAGCCAAGATGGTACGGGTATGCGCGGCAATGAGCAGTTCTTC
CDR3: CASSQDGTGMRGNEQFF

size: -
D: -
J: TRBJ2-1
V: TRBV29-1
DNA: TGCAGCGTTGACCCCACTAGGGGACTCCCGTTCTTC
CDR3: CSVDPTRGLPFF

size: few
D: TRBD1
J: TRBJ2-3
V: TRBV24-1
DNA: TGTGCCACCAGAGAGACAGGACAGGGGAAAACAGATACGCAGTATTTT
CDR3: CATRETGQGKTDTQYF

size: -
D: -
J: TRBJ2-2
V: TRBV5-6
DNA: TGTGCCAGCAGCTTGGACTGGAGCGGGGAGCTGTTTTTT
CDR3: CASSLDWSGELFF